The source of this T cell receptor (beta chain) is a study of blood T cell repertoires in COVID-19. Study background: PBMCs, B-cell-depleted T cells, or T cells provided the cDNA or gDNA that made up the material.

V dropped 4 bases and J dropped 3; count of bases not matched to a gene: 9. CDR1 and CDR2 (germline): SGHRS, YFSETQ. This CDR3 is 16 amino acids long. In the original workflow: For nucleated cells, counts were estimated from reference gene primer amplification. This table comes from immunoSEQ multiplex PCR, and its TCRdb copy is limited to in-frame clones, with some not included. D and trimming were read from the DNA, whereas the V and J calls and clone size are those reported in that table. The data hold about 120,000 clones, with about three quarters observed a single time. The source of this sequence is a woman aged 80 or over with active or convalescent COVID-19. The gene calls are TRBV5-1 and TRBJ2-5; 10 positions agree with TRBD2. Sequenced input: peripheral blood. The CDR3 loop is CASSAFIAGGEETQYF. As DNA, the CDR3 is TGCGCCAGCAGCGCATTCATAGCGGGAGGCGAAGAGACCCAGTACTTC.